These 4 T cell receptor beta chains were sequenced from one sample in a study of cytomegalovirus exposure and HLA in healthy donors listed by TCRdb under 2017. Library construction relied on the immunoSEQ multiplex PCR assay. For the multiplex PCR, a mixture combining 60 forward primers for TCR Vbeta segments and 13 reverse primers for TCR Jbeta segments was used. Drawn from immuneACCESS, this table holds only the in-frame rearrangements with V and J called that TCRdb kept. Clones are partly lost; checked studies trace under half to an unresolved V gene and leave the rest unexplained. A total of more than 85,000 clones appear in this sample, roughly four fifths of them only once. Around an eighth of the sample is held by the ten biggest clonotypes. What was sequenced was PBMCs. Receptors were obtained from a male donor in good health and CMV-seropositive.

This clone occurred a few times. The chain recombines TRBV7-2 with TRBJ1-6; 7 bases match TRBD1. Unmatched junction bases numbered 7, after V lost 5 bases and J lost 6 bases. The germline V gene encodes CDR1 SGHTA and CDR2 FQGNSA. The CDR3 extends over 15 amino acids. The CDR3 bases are TGTGCCAGCAGCCCGGGGACAGTGGTTAATTCACCCCTCCACTTT. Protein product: CASSPGTVVNSPLHF.

The CDR3 region has the DNA TGTGCCAGCAGTGCCCCCGGTTACGAGCAGTACTTC. Protein sequence: CASSAPGYEQYF. The V and J genes are TRBV7-9 and TRBJ2-7; D gene uncertain. The V end lost 6 bases, the J end lost 4 bases, and 10 bases lay between the germline ends. Germline V gene lookup returns CDR1 SEHNR and CDR2 FQNEAQ (reference sequence). CDR3 length: 12 amino acids.

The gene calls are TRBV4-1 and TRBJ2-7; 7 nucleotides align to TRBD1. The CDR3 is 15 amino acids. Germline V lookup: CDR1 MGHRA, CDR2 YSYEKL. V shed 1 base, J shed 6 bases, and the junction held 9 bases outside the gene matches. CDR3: CASSQGMGTVSEQYF. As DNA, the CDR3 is TGCGCCAGCAGCCAAGGAATGGGGACAGTGAGCGAGCAGTACTTC.

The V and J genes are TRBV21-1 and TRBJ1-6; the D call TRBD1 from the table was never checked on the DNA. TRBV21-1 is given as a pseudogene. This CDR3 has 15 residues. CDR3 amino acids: CASSTSDSDNSPLHF. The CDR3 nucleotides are TGTGCCAGCAGCACCTCAGACAGCGATAATTCACCCCTCCACTTT.